A single T cell receptor (beta chain) is shown here with its context. The target antigen is unknown. The CDR3 covers 15 residues. V lost 1 base, J lost 3 bases, and 2 bases stayed unmatched. Germline V lookup: CDR1 MGHRA, CDR2 YSYEKL. Clones were sequenced by immunoSEQ multiplex PCR, and TCRdb holds only the in-frame ones, with some missing. The table lists roughly 70,000 clones, 75% to 95% of them singletons. This specimen comes from a study of OX40 agonist ivuxolimab in advanced cancers. Broader study findings: Doses of 0.1 to 3.0 mg/kg were accompanied by clonal expansion of CD4+ and CD8+ blood T cells by week 6.

The clonotype was recovered from an adult with an advanced solid tumor such as melanoma, head and neck, liver or kidney cancer. The source material was CD4+ or CD8+ T cells sorted from blood, sampled in a trial of the OX40 agonist ivuxolimab. The gene calls are TRBV4-1 and TRBJ2-1, with 8 bases identical to TRBD2. The DNA for the CDR3 is TGCGCCAGCAGCCAAGGGACTAGCATCTACAATGAGCAGTTCTTC. Encoded protein: CASSQGTSIYNEQFF.